A selection of T cell receptor beta chains follows, all from one sample in a study of cytomegalovirus exposure and HLA in healthy donors. The protocol was immunoSEQ multiplex PCR, while the TCRdb copy is restricted to in-frame clones and leaves out a portion. The table has more than 60,000 clones, around 80% seen once. Sequencing was carried out using PBMCs. These receptors came from a woman in her twenties or thirties in good health and CMV-seronegative. CDR3s include the opening cysteine and the closing phenylalanine or tryptophan. Some rows mark clone size as missing; the rest say once, few, many or name a class of expanded clone.

j_call clone_size v_call cdr3_aa
TRBJ1-1 once TRBV11-2 CASSSWTENTEAFF
TRBJ2-2 NA TRBV7-7 CASSLYPSGNTGELFF
TRBJ1-1 NA TRBV6-1 CASSVGTATNTEAFF
TRBJ2-5 NA TRBV9 CASLPTAAGVQETQYF
TRBJ2-1 NA TRBV6-1 CASSGTGAYNEQFF
TRBJ1-4 NA TRBV6-4 CASIMTGGREKLFF
TRBJ1-2 NA TRBV6-5 CASSPAGLYYGYTF
TRBJ1-5 NA TRBV2 CASSVQGNSNQPQHF
TRBJ1-1 NA TRBV13 CASSPEMMGGNEAFF
TRBJ2-4 NA TRBV7-8 CASSPSGGGAQNIQYF
TRBJ1-1 NA TRBV5-1 CASSLGSPMNTEAFF
TRBJ1-5 NA TRBV30 CAWSTRTGTGNQPQHF
TRBJ1-5 NA TRBV30 CAWSGGQDQPQHF
TRBJ2-3 NA TRBV7-2 CASSAGRDTDTQYF
TRBJ2-1 NA TRBV20-1 CSARTRSEQFF
TRBJ1-2 NA TRBV7-9 CASSRVNTGYGYTF
TRBJ1-2 NA TRBV30 CAWLGGREAPGYTF
TRBJ1-5 NA TRBV18 CASSRTGGNQPQHF
TRBJ2-5 NA TRBV28 CASSQGQGPETQYF
TRBJ1-1 NA TRBV27 CASSLSTANTEAFF
TRBJ1-1 NA TRBV30 CAWEHPPEAFF
TRBJ2-5 NA TRBV9 CASSTSTQQQETQYF
TRBJ2-7 NA TRBV9 CASSEKGTGRSEQYF
TRBJ1-1 NA TRBV19 CASKLVPNTEAFF
TRBJ1-4 NA TRBV19 CASSSLTETLDATNEKLFF
TRBJ1-2 NA TRBV11-2 CASSLDRGRGYTF
TRBJ1-1 NA TRBV5-1 CASSYDKTGLGTEAFF
TRBJ2-1 once TRBV25-1 CASRRAGANEQFF
TRBJ2-5 once TRBV4-1 CASSQDIAGGIQETQYF
TRBJ2-7 NA TRBV4-3 CASSHTSGEQYF
TRBJ2-7 once TRBV13 CASSLGNEQYF
TRBJ1-1 once TRBV11-2 CASSLDGGWGTEAFF
TRBJ1-2 once TRBV7-6 CASSLDRSYGYTF
TRBJ1-1 NA TRBV29-1 CSVGWTGLNRHTEAFF
TRBJ1-4 NA TRBV30 CAWSFPDLSEKLFF
TRBJ1-1 NA TRBV7-6 CASSTGGQGTEAFF
TRBJ2-1 NA TRBV7-7 CASSVHRRGLAGAEQFF
TRBJ1-3 few TRBV18 CASSPGASGNTIYF
TRBJ2-3 NA TRBV6-4 CASSDSGSGGQYF
TRBJ2-5 NA TRBV7-2 CASSWGLADWEETQYF
TRBJ2-7 NA TRBV11-2 CASSVQGVRVGEQYF
TRBJ2-5 NA TRBV29-1 CSVESGRGGFETQYF
TRBJ1-2 NA TRBV29-1 CSADPGERGRDNYGYTF
TRBJ2-1 NA TRBV30 CAWVPGLAHEQFF
TRBJ1-5 NA TRBV30 CAWSGPGYSNQPQHF
TRBJ2-1 NA TRBV5-4 CASSYRTSGRNEQFF
TRBJ2-2 NA TRBV2 CASRFTENTGELFF
TRBJ1-2 NA TRBV4-1 CASSQNTQHGYTF
TRBJ1-2 NA TRBV9 CASSDNTF
TRBJ2-2 few TRBV25-1 CASRPGQVSNTGELFF
TRBJ1-2 NA TRBV29-1 CSVDSSGHYGYTF
TRBJ2-7 NA TRBV5-5 CASSPGGLEQYF